This TCR beta chain was sequenced during a study of T-cell memory formation after mild COVID-19. The CDR3 is 16 residues long. Unmatched junction bases numbered 6, after V lost 5 bases and J lost 1 base. CDR1 is SEHNR and CDR2 is FQNEAQ in the germline V gene (reference sequence). TCRdb used MiXCR to reprocess the 5' RACE reads, holding one entry per CDR3 protein. Among 350,000 to 500,000 distinct CDR3 sequences, roughly 18% were seen once, and the ten largest hold under 25%. This TCR derives from a man between 18 and 29 years old who had mild COVID-19 (a few samples of this study predate the infection). Cell type and time point are not known. The gene calls are TRBV7-9 and TRBJ2-2; TRBD1 matches at 8 bases. Source material: PBMCs or a T cell subset sorted from them (not recorded which). CDR3 loop: CASSPQGVRNTGELFF. The CDR3 bases are TGTGCCAGCAGCCCACAGGGGGTTAGGAACACCGGGGAGCTGTTTTTT.